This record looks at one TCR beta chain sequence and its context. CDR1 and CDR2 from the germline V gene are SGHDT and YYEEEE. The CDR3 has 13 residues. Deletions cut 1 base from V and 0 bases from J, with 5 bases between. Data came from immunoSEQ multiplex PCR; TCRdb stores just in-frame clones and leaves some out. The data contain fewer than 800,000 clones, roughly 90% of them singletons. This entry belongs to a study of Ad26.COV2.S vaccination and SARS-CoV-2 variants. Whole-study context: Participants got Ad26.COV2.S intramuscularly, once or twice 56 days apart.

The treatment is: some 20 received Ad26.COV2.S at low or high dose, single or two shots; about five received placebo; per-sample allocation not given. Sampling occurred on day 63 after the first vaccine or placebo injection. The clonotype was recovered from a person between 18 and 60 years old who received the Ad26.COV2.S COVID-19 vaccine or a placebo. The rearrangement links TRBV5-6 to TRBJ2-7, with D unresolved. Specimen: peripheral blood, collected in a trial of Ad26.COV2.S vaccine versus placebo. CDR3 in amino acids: CASSLTASYEQYF. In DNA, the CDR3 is TGTGCCAGCAGCTTGACGGCCTCCTACGAGCAGTACTTC.